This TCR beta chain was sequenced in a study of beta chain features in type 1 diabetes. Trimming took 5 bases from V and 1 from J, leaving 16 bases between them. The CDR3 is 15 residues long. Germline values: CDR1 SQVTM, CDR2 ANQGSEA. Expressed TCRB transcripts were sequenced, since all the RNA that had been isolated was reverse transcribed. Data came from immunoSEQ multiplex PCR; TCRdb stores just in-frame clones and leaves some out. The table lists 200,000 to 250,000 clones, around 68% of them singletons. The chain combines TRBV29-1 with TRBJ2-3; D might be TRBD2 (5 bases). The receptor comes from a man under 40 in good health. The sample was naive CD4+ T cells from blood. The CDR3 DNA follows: TGCAGCGTTATTTTGCTGCCCGGGGGCACAGATACGCAGTATTTT. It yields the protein CSVILLPGGTDTQYF.